This T cell receptor beta chain was recorded in a study of blood T cells in healthy people across ages. The study isolated at least 6.5 million PBMCs from each sample. This clonotype came up once. The second PCR ran roughly 6 to 12 cycles with a sample-barcoded 5' primer and J-beta primers. TCRdb re-called the 5' RACE reads with MiXCR, one entry per CDR3 protein. Of 550,000 to 650,000 distinct CDR3 sequences in the sample, about 26% were seen once. The germline V gene has CDR1 SGHTA and CDR2 FQGTGA. V gave up 5 bases and J gave up 3 bases, with 16 bases separating them. The CDR3 is made up of 15 amino acids. The sample was also linked to a second study, of T cells of mothers and their children. Turning to that study: The yield was over 8.5 million TCR beta CDR3 reads from each mother and roughly 3 million from each child. There was no detection of any persistent microchimeric T cell clones.

The V gene is TRBV7-3, the J gene TRBJ2-5; D may be TRBD2 (7 bases). The clonotype was recovered from a boy younger than 10 in good health. The specimen was blood. The CDR3 DNA reads TGTGCCAGCAGCCGAGGGGGGGCGGGAAAAGAGACCCAGTACTTC. This codes for CASSRGGAGKETQYF.